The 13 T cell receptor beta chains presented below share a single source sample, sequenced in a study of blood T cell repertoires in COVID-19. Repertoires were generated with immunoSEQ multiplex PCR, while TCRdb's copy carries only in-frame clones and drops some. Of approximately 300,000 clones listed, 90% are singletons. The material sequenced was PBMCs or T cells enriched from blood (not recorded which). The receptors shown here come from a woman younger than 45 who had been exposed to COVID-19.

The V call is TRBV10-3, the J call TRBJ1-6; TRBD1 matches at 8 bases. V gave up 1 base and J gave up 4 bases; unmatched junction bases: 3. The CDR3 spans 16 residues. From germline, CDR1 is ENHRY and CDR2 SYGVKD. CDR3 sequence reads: CAISEWRDRYNSPLHF. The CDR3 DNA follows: TGTGCCATCAGTGAGTGGAGGGACAGGTATAATTCACCCCTCCACTTT.

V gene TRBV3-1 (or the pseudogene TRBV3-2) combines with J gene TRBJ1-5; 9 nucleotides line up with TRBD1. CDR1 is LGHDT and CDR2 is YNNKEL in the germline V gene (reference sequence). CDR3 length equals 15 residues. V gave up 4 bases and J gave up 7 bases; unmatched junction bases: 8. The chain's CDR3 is CASSRAGQGNQPQHF. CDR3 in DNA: TGTGCCAGCAGCCGGGCTGGACAGGGGAACCAGCCCCAGCATTTT.

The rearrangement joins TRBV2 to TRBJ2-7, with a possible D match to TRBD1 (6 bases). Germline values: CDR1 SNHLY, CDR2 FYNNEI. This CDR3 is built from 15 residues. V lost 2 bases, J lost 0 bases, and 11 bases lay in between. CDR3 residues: CASSEWTADSYEQYF. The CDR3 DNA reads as TGTGCCAGCAGTGAATGGACAGCCGACTCCTACGAGCAGTACTTC.

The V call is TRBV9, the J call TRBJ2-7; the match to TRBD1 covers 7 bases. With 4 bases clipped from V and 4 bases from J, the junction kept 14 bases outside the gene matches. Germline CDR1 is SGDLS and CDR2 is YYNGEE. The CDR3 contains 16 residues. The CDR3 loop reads CASSPSLAGGLYEQYF. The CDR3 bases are TGTGCCAGCAGCCCCTCCTTAGCAGGGGGTCTGTACGAGCAGTACTTC. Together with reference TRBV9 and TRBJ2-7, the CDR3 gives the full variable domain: DSGVTQTPKHLITATGQRVTLRCSPRSGDLSVYWYQQSLDQGLQFLIQYYNGEERAKGNILERFSAQQFPDLHSELNLSSLELGDSALYFCASSPSLAGGLYEQYFGPGTRLTVT.

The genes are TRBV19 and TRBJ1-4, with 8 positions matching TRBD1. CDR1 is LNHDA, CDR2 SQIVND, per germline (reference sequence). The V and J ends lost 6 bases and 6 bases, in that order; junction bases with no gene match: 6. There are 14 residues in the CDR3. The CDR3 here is CASSQRTGYEKLFF. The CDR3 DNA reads TGTGCCAGTAGCCAACGGACAGGGTATGAAAAACTGTTTTTT.

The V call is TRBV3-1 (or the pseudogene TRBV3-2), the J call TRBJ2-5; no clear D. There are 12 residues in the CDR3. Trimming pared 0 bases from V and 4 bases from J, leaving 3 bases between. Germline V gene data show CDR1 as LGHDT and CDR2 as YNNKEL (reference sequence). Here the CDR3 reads CASSQDRETQYF. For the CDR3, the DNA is TGTGCCAGCAGCCAAGACCGAGAGACCCAGTACTTC.

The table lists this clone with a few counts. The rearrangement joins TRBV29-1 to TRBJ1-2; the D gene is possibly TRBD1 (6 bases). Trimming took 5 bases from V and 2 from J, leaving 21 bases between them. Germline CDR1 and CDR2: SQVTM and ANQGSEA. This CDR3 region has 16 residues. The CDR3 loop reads CSVQGTGGRLNYGYTF. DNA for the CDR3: TGCAGCGTTCAGGGGACGGGAGGGAGGTTAAACTATGGCTACACCTTC.

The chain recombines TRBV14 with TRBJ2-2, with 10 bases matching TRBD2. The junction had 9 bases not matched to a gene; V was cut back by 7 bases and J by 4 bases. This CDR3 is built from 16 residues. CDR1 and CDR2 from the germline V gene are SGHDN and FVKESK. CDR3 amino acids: CASNQVTSGVTGELFF. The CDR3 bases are TGTGCCAGCAACCAGGTCACTAGCGGGGTCACCGGGGAGCTGTTTTTT.

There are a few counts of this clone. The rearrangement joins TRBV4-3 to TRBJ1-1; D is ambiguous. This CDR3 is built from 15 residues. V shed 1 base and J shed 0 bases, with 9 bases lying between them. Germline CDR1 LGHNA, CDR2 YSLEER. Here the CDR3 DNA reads TGCGCCAGCAGCCAAGTATTCGGTATGAACACTGAAGCTTTCTTT. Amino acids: CASSQVFGMNTEAFF.

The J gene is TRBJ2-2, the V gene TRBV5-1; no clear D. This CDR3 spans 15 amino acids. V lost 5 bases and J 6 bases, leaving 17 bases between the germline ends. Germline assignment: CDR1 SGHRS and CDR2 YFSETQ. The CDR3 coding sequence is TGCGCCAGCAGGGATACGAGTAGTGGGCCCGGGGAGCTGTTTTTT. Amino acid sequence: CASRDTSSGPGELFF.

In nucleotides, the CDR3 is TGTGCCATCAGTTTCCGGACATCCACAACCTACGAGCAGTACTTC. This codes for CAISFRTSTTYEQYF. The chain links TRBV10-3 to TRBJ2-7, with D possibly matching TRBD1 (5 bases). The CDR3 is made up of 15 amino acids. Trimming removed 5 bases from V and 2 bases from J, with 16 bases in between. Germline V lookup: CDR1 ENHRY, CDR2 SYGVKD.

The CDR3 protein is CASSPPGTYDTEAFF. As DNA, the CDR3 is TGTGCCAGCAGCCCCCCGGGGACTTATGACACTGAAGCTTTCTTT. The V call is TRBV5-4, the J call TRBJ1-1, with a possible D match to TRBD1 (5 bases). CDR1 and CDR2 (germline): SGHNT, YYREEE (reference sequence). V lost 4 bases to trimming and J lost 3 bases, with 16 bases between them. This CDR3 comprises 15 residues.

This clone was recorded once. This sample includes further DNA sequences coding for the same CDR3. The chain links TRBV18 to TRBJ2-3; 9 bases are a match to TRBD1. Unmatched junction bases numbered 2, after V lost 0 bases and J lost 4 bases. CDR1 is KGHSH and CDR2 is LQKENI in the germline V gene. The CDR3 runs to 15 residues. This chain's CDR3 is CASSPPGQGSDTQYF. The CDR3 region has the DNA TGTGCCAGCTCACCACCGGGACAGGGTTCAGATACGCAGTATTTT.